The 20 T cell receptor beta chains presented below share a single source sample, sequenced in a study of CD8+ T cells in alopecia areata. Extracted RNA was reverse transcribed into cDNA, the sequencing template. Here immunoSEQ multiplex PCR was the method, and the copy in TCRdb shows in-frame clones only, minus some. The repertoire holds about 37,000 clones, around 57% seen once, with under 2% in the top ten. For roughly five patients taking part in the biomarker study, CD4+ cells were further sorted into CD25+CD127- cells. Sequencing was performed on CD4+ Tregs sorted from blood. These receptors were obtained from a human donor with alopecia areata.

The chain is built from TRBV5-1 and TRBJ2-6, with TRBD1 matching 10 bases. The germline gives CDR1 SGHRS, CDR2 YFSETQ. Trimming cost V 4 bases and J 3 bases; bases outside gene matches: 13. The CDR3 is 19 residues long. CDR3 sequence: CASSASRDRGYFGANVLTF. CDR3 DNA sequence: TGCGCCAGCAGCGCTTCCCGGGACAGGGGATACTTTGGGGCCAACGTCCTGACTTTC.

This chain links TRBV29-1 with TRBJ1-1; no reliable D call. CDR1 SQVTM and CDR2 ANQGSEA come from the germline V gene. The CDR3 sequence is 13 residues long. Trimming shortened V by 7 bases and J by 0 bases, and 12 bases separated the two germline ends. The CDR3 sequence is CSAVQNMNTEAFF. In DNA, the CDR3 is TGCAGCGCTGTACAGAACATGAACACTGAAGCTTTCTTT.

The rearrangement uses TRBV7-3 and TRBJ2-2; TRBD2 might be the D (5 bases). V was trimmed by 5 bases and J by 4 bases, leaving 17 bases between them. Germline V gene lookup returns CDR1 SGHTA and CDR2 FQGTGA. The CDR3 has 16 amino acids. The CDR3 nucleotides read TGTGCCAGCAGCGTCCTTTCGGGCGGAGGCACCGGGGAGCTGTTTTTT. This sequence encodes CASSVLSGGGTGELFF.

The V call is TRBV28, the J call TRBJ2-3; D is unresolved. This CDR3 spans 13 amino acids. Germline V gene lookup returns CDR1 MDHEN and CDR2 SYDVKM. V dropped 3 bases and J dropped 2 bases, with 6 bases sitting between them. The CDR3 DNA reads TGTGCCAGCAGTTTCCTCTACACAGATACGCAGTATTTT. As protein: CASSFLYTDTQYF. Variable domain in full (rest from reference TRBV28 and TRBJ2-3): DVKVTQSSRYLVKRTGEKVFLECVQDMDHENMFWYRQDPGLGLRLIYFSYDVKMKEKGDIPEGYSVSREKKERFSLILESASTNQTSMYLCASSFLYTDTQYFGPGTRLTVL.

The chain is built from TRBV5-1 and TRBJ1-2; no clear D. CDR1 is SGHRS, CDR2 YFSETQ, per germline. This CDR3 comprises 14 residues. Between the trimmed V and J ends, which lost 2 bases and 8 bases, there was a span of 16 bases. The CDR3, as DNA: TGCGCCAGCAGCTTAATGTCGGGTGAAGCAGGCTACACCTTC. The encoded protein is CASSLMSGEAGYTF.

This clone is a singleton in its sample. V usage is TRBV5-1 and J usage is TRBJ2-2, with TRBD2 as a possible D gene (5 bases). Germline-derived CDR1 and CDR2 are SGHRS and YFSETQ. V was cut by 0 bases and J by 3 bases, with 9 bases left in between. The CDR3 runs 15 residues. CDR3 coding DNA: TGCGCCAGCAGCTTGGTGGGAGCGGACACCGGGGAGCTGTTTTTT. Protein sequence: CASSLVGADTGELFF.

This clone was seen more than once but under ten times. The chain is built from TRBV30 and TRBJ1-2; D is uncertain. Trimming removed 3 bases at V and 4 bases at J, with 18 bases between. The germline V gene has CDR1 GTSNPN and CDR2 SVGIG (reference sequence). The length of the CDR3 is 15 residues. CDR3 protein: CAWRRSRFLVYGYTF. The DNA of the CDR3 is TGTGCCTGGAGACGGTCCAGATTCCTGGTCTATGGCTACACCTTC.

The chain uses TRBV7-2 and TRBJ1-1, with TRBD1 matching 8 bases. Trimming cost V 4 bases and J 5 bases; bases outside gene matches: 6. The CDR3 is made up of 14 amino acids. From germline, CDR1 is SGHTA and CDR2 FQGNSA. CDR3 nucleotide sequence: TGTGCCAGCAGCTCCAGGGGGCTAGAAACTGAAGCTTTCTTT. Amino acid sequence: CASSSRGLETEAFF. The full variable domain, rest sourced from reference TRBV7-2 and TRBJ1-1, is GAGVSQSPSNKVTEKGKDVELRCDPISGHTALYWYRQSLGQGLEFLIYFQGNSAPDKSGLPSDRFSAERTGGSVSTLTIQRTQQEDSAVYLCASSSRGLETEAFFGQGTRLTVV.

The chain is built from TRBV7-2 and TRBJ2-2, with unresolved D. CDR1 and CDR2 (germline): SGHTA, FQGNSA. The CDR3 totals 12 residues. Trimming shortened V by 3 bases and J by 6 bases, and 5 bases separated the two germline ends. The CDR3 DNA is TGTGCCAGCAGCTTTATTTCCGGGGAGCTGTTTTTT. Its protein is CASSFISGELFF.

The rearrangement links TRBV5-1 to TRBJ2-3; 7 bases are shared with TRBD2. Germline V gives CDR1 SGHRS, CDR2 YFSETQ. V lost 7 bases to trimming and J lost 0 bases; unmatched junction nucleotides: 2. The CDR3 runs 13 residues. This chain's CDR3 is CASSGLSTDTQYF. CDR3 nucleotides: TGCGCCAGCTCGGGACTAAGCACAGATACGCAGTATTTT.

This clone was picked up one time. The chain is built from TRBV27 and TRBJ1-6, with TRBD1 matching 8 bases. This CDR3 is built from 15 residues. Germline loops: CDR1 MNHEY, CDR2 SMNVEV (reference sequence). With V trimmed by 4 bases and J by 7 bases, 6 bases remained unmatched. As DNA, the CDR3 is TGTGCCAGCAGTTGGACAGGGCGATCGAATTCACCCCTCCACTTT. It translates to CASSWTGRSNSPLHF.

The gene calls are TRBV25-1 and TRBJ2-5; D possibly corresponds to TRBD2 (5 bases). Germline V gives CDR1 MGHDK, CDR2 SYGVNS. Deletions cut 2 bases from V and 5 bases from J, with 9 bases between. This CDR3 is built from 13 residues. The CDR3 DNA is TGTGCCAGCAGTGAAGGAGGTTGGGAGACCCAGTACTTC. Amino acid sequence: CASSEGGWETQYF. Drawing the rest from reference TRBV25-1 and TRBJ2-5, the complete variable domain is EADIYQTPRYLVIGTGKKITLECSQTMGHDKMYWYQQDPGMELHLIHYSYGVNSTEKGDLSSESTVSRIRTEHFPLTLESARPSHTSQYLCASSEGGWETQYFGPGTRLLVL.

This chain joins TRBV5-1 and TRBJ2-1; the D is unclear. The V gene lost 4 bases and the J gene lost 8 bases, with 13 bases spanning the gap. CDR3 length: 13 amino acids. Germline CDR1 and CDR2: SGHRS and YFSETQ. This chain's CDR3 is CASSVRWVDEQFF. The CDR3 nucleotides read TGCGCCAGCAGCGTCCGGTGGGTGGATGAGCAGTTCTTC. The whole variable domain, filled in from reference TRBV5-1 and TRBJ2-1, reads KAGVTQTPRYLIKTRGQQVTLSCSPISGHRSVSWYQQTPGQGLQFLFEYFSETQRNKGNFPGRFSGRQFSNSRSEMNVSTLELGDSALYLCASSVRWVDEQFFGPGTRLTVL.

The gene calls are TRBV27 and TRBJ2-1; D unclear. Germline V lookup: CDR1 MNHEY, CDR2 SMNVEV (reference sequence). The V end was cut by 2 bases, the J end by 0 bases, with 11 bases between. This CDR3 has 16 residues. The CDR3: CASSLRPKSSYNEQFF. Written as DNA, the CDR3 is TGTGCCAGCAGTTTACGCCCTAAGAGCTCCTACAATGAGCAGTTCTTC.

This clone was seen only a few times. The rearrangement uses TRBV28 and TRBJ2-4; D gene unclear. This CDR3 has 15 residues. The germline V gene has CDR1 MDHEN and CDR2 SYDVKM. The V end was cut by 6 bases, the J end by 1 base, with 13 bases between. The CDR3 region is CASRYADAAKNIQYF. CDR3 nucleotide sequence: TGTGCCAGCAGGTACGCGGACGCGGCCAAAAACATTCAGTACTTC.

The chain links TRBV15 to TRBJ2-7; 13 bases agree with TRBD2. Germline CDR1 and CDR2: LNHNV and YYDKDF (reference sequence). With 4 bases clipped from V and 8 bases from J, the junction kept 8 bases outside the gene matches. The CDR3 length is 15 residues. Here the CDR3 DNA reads TGTGCCACCAGCAAGGCACTAGCGGGGGGGGTGCAGCAGTACTTC. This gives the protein CATSKALAGGVQQYF.

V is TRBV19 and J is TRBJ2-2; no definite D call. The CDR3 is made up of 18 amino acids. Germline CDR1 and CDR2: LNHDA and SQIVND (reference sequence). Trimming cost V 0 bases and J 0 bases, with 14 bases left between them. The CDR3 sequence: CASSIEGRAETNTGELFF. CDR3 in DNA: TGTGCCAGTAGTATAGAGGGCCGCGCGGAGACGAACACCGGGGAGCTGTTTTTT. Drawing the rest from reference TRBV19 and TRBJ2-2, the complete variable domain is DGGITQSPKYLFRKEGQNVTLSCEQNLNHDAMYWYRQDPGQGLRLIYYSQIVNDFQKGDIAEGYSVSREKKESFPLTVTSAQKNPTAFYLCASSIEGRAETNTGELFFGEGSRLTVL.

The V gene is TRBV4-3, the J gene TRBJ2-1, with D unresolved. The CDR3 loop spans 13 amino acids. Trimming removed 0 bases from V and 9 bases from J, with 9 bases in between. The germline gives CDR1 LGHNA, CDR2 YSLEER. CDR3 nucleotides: TGCGCCAGCAGCCAAGAAGTCTGGGCTGAGCAGTTCTTC. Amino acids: CASSQEVWAEQFF.

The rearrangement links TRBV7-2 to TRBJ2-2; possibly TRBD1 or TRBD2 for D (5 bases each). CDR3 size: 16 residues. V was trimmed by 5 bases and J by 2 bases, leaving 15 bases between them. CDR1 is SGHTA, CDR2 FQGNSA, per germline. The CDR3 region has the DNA TGTGCCAGCAGCCCCCGGGGCAGGGTTAACACCGGGGAGCTGTTTTTT. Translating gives CASSPRGRVNTGELFF.

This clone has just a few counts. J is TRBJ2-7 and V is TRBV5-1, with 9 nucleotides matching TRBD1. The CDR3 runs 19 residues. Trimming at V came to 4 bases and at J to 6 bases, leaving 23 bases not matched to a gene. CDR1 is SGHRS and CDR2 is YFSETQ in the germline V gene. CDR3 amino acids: CASSRTLTPGTGTLGEQYF. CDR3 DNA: TGCGCCAGCAGCCGAACCCTTACCCCTGGGACAGGGACTCTCGGCGAGCAGTACTTC.